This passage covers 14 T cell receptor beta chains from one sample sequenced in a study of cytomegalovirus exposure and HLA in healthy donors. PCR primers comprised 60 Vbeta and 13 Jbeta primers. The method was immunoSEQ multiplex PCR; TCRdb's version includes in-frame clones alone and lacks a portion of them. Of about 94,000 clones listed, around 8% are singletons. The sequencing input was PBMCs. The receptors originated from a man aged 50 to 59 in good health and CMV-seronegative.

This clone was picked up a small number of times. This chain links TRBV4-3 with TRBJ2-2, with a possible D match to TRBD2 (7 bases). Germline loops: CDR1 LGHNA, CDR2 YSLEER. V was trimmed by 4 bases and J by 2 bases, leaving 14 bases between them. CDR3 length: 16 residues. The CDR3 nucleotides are TGCGCCAGCAGCCCCAGGGGAGGGACTAACACCGGGGAGCTGTTTTTT. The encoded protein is CASSPRGGTNTGELFF.

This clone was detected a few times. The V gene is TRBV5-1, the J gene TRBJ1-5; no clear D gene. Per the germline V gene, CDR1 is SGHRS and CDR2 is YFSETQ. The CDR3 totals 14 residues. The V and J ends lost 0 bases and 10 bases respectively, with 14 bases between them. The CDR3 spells CASSLGGPGLPQHF. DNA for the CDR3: TGCGCCAGCAGCTTGGGCGGGCCAGGATTACCCCAGCATTTT.

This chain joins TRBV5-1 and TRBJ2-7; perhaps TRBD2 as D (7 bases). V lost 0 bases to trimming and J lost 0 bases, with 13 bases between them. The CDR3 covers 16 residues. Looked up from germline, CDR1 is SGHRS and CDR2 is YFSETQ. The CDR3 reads CASSLEGGGSSYEQYF. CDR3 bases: TGCGCCAGCAGCTTGGAGGGCGGGGGCTCCTCCTACGAGCAGTACTTC.

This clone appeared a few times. CDR3 DNA: TGCGCCAGCAGCATCGACGGAGGGTATGGCTACACCTTC. Protein sequence: CASSIDGGYGYTF. The chain links TRBV5-1 to TRBJ1-2; D is uncertain. The germline CDR1 and CDR2 sequences are SGHRS and YFSETQ. V gave up 4 bases and J gave up 5 bases, with 12 bases separating them. The CDR3 sequence is 13 residues long.

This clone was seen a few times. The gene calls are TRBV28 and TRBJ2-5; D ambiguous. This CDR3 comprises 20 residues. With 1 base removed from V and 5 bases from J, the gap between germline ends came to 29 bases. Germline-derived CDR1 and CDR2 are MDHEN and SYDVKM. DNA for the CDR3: TGTGCCAGCAGTTTATCGTATGATTCCCGACTGACTTACACGGCCGAGACCCAGTACTTC. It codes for CASSLSYDSRLTYTAETQYF.

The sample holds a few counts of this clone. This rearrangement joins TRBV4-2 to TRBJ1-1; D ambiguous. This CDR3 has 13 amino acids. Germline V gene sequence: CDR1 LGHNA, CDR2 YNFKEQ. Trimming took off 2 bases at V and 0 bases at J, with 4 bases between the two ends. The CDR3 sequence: CASSQQLNTEAFF. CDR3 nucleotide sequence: TGTGCCAGCAGCCAACAGTTGAACACTGAAGCTTTCTTT.

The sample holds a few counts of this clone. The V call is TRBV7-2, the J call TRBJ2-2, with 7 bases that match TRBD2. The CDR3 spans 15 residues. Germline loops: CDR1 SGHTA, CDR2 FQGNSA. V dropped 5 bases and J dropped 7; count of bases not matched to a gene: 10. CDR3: CASSPGTTSGGELFF. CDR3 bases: TGTGCCAGCAGCCCGGGGACTACCTCAGGCGGGGAGCTGTTTTTT.

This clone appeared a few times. DNA of the CDR3: TGTGCCAGCAGCCGGACAGGGTTCACTGAAGCTTTCTTT. Translating it yields CASSRTGFTEAFF. V gene TRBV5-4 combines with J gene TRBJ1-1, with 8 bases fitting TRBD1. This CDR3 has 13 residues. J was trimmed by 4 bases and V by 4 bases; bases with no gene match: 3. Germline V gene sequence: CDR1 SGHNT, CDR2 YYREEE (reference sequence). The full variable domain, its missing parts supplied by reference TRBV5-4 and TRBJ1-1, is ETGVTQSPTHLIKTRGQQVTLRCSSQSGHNTVSWYQQALGQGPQFIFQYYREEENGRGNFPPRFSGLQFPNYSSELNVNALELDDSALYLCASSRTGFTEAFFGQGTRLTVV.

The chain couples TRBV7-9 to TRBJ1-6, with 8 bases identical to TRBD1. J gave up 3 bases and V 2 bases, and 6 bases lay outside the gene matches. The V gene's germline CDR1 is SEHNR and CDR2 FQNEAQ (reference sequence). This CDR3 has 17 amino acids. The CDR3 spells CASSLWTGSNYNSPLHF. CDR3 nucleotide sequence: TGTGCCAGCAGCTTATGGACAGGGTCTAACTATAATTCACCCCTCCACTTT.

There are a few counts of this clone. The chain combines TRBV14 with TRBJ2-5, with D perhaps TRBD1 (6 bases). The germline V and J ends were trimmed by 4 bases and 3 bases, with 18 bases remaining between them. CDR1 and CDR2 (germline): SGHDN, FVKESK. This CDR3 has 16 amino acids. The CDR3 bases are TGTGCCAGCAGCCCCCGCCTCGCAGGGGTAAAAGAGACCCAGTACTTC. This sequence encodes CASSPRLAGVKETQYF.

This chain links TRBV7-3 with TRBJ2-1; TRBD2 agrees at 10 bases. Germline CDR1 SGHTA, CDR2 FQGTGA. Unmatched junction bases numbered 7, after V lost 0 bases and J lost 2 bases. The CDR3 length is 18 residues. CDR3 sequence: CASSLTGSTSGAYNEQFF. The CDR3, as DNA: TGTGCCAGCAGCTTAACCGGCTCCACTAGCGGGGCCTACAATGAGCAGTTCTTC. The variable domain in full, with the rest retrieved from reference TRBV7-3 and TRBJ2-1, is GAGVSQTPSNKVTEKGKYVELRCDPISGHTALYWYRQSLGQGPEFLIYFQGTGAADDSGLPNDRFFAVRPEGSVSTLKIQRTERGDSAVYLCASSLTGSTSGAYNEQFFGPGTRLTVL.

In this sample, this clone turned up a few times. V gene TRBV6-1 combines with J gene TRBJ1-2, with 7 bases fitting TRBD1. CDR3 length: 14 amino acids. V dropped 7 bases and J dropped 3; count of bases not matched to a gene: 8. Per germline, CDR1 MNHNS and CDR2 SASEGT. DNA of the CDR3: TGTGCCAGCACCCTACCCGGGACAGACTATGGCTACACCTTC. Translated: CASTLPGTDYGYTF.

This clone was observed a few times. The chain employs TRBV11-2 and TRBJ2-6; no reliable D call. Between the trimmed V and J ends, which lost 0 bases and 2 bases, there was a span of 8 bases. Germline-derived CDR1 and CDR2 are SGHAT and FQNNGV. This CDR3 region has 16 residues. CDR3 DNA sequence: TGTGCCAGCAGCTTAGATTTGGCAGCTGGGGCCAACGTCCTGACTTTC. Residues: CASSLDLAAGANVLTF.

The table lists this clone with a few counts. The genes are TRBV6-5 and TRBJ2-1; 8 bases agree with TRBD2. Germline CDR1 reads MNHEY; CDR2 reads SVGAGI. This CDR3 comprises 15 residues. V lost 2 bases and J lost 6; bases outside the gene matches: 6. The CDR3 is CASSYAGGLSNEQFF. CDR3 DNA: TGTGCCAGCAGTTACGCGGGAGGTTTGTCCAATGAGCAGTTCTTC.